These 16 T cell receptor beta chains were all obtained from the same sample, sequenced in a study of blood T cell repertoires in COVID-19. Generated by immunoSEQ multiplex PCR, the TCRdb table keeps only in-frame clones and is missing some. The sample has around 160,000 clones; about 90% are singletons. Sequenced input: PBMCs or T cells enriched from blood (not recorded which). All receptors derive from a middle-aged woman who had been exposed to COVID-19.

The J gene is TRBJ2-7, the V gene TRBV20-1; tentative D call: TRBD2 (5 bases). Trimming stripped 8 bases from V and 3 bases from J, with 11 bases between. CDR1 is DFQATT, CDR2 SNEGSKA, per germline (reference sequence). The CDR3 spans 11 residues. The CDR3 region has the DNA TGCAGTCTAGACGGGGACTACGAGCAGTACTTC. This codes for CSLDGDYEQYF.

This chain uses TRBV25-1 with TRBJ1-2, with 11 positions matching TRBD1. CDR1 is MGHDK and CDR2 is SYGVNS in the germline V gene. The CDR3 has 17 amino acids. V gave up 2 bases and J gave up 3 bases; unmatched junction bases: 8. CDR3 loop: CASSERGSDRGHYGYTF. CDR3 coding DNA: TGTGCCAGCAGTGAAAGAGGATCGGACAGGGGGCACTATGGCTACACCTTC.

The chain is built from TRBV7-9 and TRBJ2-2; 10 bases line up with TRBD1. The germline gives CDR1 SEHNR, CDR2 FQNEAQ (reference sequence). After removal of 3 bases from V and 5 bases from J, the junction contained 3 bases not matched to a gene. There are 15 residues in the CDR3. The CDR3: CASSLGQGYTGELFF. The CDR3 DNA sequence: TGTGCCAGCAGCTTGGGACAGGGGTATACCGGGGAGCTGTTTTTT.

This rearrangement joins TRBV6-5 to TRBJ1-1; TRBD1 is a possible D gene (5 bases). V lost 5 bases and J 7 bases, leaving 11 bases between the germline ends. This CDR3 has 12 amino acids. Germline V CDR1 and CDR2: MNHEY, SVGAGI. The CDR3 bases are TGTGCCAGCAGTCTCCCGGGGGGTGAAGCTTTCTTT. Protein product: CASSLPGGEAFF.

V and J are TRBV11-2 and TRBJ1-1; tentatively, D is TRBD1 (6 bases). The CDR3 totals 14 residues. V was pared by 5 bases and J by 2 bases, with 12 bases between. Per the germline V gene, CDR1 is SGHAT and CDR2 is FQNNGV. In DNA, the CDR3 is TGTGCCAGCAGCAGGACAGATCTTAACACTGAAGCTTTCTTT. This sequence encodes CASSRTDLNTEAFF.

The rearrangement uses TRBV3-1 (or the pseudogene TRBV3-2) and TRBJ1-1; D ambiguous. V lost 0 bases and J lost 6, with 11 bases in between. Per germline, CDR1 LGHDT and CDR2 YNNKEL (reference sequence). The CDR3 loop spans 14 amino acids. CDR3 in amino acids: CASSQEWAGSEAFF. In nucleotides, the CDR3 is TGTGCCAGCAGCCAAGAGTGGGCGGGTTCTGAAGCTTTCTTT.

The genes are TRBV5-1 and TRBJ2-3, with 8 bases that match TRBD1. Germline CDR1 SGHRS, CDR2 YFSETQ. The CDR3 sequence is 16 residues long. V lost 4 bases, J lost 2 bases, and 9 bases stayed unmatched. CDR3 DNA sequence: TGCGCCAGCAGCGTCCTCCGGGACAGGAACACAGATACGCAGTATTTT. It is translated as CASSVLRDRNTDTQYF.

The genes are TRBV2 and TRBJ2-5, with TRBD2 matching 13 bases. This CDR3 has 17 amino acids. Trimming cost V 6 bases and J 2 bases; bases outside gene matches: 9. Germline V lookup: CDR1 SNHLY, CDR2 FYNNEI. The CDR3 reads CASSRLAGGTRQETQYF. The CDR3 DNA follows: TGTGCCAGCAGCCGACTAGCGGGGGGTACACGACAAGAGACCCAGTACTTC.

DNA for the CDR3: TGTGCCAGCAGTACCACAGGAAGAGCCCTGGGAGCTTTCTTT. As protein: CASSTTGRALGAFF. This chain uses TRBV28 with TRBJ1-1; D may be TRBD1 (5 bases). The CDR3 spans 14 residues. V lost 5 bases, J lost 10 bases, and 20 bases lay in between. Germline lookup yields CDR1 MDHEN and CDR2 SYDVKM.

The chain has TRBV9 and TRBJ2-7; D not resolved. V was clipped by 0 bases and J by 0 bases, with 7 bases between them. Germline V lookup: CDR1 SGDLS, CDR2 YYNGEE. The CDR3 is 14 amino acids. The DNA for the CDR3 is TGTGCCAGCAGCGTAGTCCCTAGCTCCTACGAGCAGTACTTC. Translation gives CASSVVPSSYEQYF.

This chain connects TRBV10-2 to TRBJ2-1; TRBD1 agrees at 7 bases. V trimming: 4 bases; J trimming: 9 bases; junction bases outside the gene matches: 6. This CDR3 is 13 amino acids long. Germline CDR1 WSHSY, CDR2 SAAADI. The CDR3 DNA reads as TGCGCCAGCAGTGTTACAGGGGATACTGAGCAGTTCTTC. Encoded protein: CASSVTGDTEQFF.

This clone was observed once. The chain links TRBV10-3 to TRBJ1-1; D is ambiguous. Trimming removed 4 bases from V and 1 base from J, with 16 bases in between. Germline V lookup: CDR1 ENHRY, CDR2 SYGVKD. This CDR3 region has 16 residues. CDR3 amino acids: CAISAPGGFGNTEAFF. CDR3 nucleotide sequence: TGTGCCATCAGTGCCCCAGGTGGGTTTGGGAACACTGAAGCTTTCTTT.

V usage is TRBV9 and J usage is TRBJ1-1; 7 positions match TRBD1. The germline V gene encodes CDR1 SGDLS and CDR2 YYNGEE. Trimming took 4 bases from V and 6 from J; bases not matched to a gene: 6. The CDR3 loop spans 13 amino acids. DNA for the CDR3: TGTGCCAGCAGCTTCCGACAGGGCGCTGAAGCTTTCTTT. This translates into CASSFRQGAEAFF.

This clone was observed a single time. The chain has TRBV29-1 and TRBJ2-7; 9 bases match TRBD2. The V gene end was trimmed by 4 bases and the J gene end by 7 bases; junction bases not matched to a gene: 11. Germline V gene sequence: CDR1 SQVTM, CDR2 ANQGSEA. The CDR3 consists of 14 residues. The CDR3 region is CSVVRGSGRFEQYF. CDR3 DNA sequence: TGCAGCGTTGTTCGGGGTAGCGGGAGATTTGAGCAGTACTTC.

V gene TRBV7-2 combines with J gene TRBJ2-3; maybe TRBD2 (5 bases). V was pared by 4 bases and J by 5 bases, with 16 bases between. The CDR3 runs to 15 residues. Germline V CDR1 and CDR2: SGHTA, FQGNSA. CDR3 sequence: CASSSDGGLRDTQYF. As DNA, the CDR3 is TGTGCCAGCAGCTCTGACGGCGGGTTGAGAGATACGCAGTATTTT.

The V gene is TRBV7-8, the J gene TRBJ1-6, with D possibly being TRBD1 (5 bases). The CDR3 extends over 14 amino acids. Per germline, CDR1 SGHVS and CDR2 FQNEAQ. V was pared by 6 bases and J by 7 bases, with 13 bases between. CDR3: CASSYGQGNSPLHF. CDR3 coding DNA: TGTGCCAGCAGTTACGGACAAGGAAATTCACCCCTCCACTTT.